This T cell receptor beta chain is drawn from a study of technical replicates of blood from a few donors. The protocol was immunoSEQ multiplex PCR, while the TCRdb copy is restricted to in-frame clones and leaves out a portion. The data contain tens of thousands of clones, 85% to 95% of them seen just once; the ten biggest clones take up under 0.3%. The germline CDR1 and CDR2 sequences are MNHEY and SMNVEV (reference sequence). The ends lost 2 bases at V and 4 bases at J; junction bases unmatched: 14. This CDR3 is 17 amino acids long. The sequenced sample was T cells isolated from PBMCs. This clonotype was obtained from a human donor in good health. The chain employs TRBV27 and TRBJ2-7; 7 bases fit TRBD2. CDR3 amino acids: CASSLLSSGSNAYEQYF. CDR3 bases: TGTGCCAGCAGTTTACTCTCTAGCGGATCAAACGCTTACGAGCAGTACTTC.